This passage covers 26 T cell receptor beta chains from one sample sequenced in a study of long-term antiretroviral therapy in people with HIV. Assay version v3.0 of immunoSEQ was used, and it was run at survey level. Clones were sequenced by immunoSEQ multiplex PCR, and TCRdb holds only the in-frame ones, with some missing. The sample gives tens of thousands of clones, over 75% of which show up once; around 4.5% is in the top ten. Specimen: unsorted PBMCs, collected 5 to 5.5 years after starting antiretroviral therapy. The source is a woman between 40 and 55 years old with HIV.

The chain combines TRBV10-3 with TRBJ1-3; no firm D call. The CDR3 length is 14 residues. The V end was cut by 7 bases, the J end by 0 bases, with 10 bases between. Germline V gene lookup returns CDR1 ENHRY and CDR2 SYGVKD. This chain's CDR3 is CAITGRDSGNTIYF. In DNA form, the CDR3 reads TGTGCCATCACCGGACGGGACTCTGGAAACACCATATATTTT.

This sequence joins TRBV27 and TRBJ1-5, with TRBD1 matching 8 bases. Trimming removed 5 bases from V and 3 bases from J; junction bases left unmatched: 3. From germline, CDR1 is MNHEY and CDR2 SMNVEV (reference sequence). The CDR3 is 14 amino acids. CDR3 in amino acids: CASSATGVNQPQHF. The CDR3 DNA reads TGTGCCAGCAGTGCGACAGGGGTCAATCAGCCCCAGCATTTT.

This sequence joins TRBV7-6 and TRBJ2-3, with 8 bases identical to TRBD2. Germline loops: CDR1 SGHVS, CDR2 FNYEAQ. The CDR3 is 15 residues long. J gave up 4 bases and V 7 bases, and 10 bases lay outside the gene matches. The CDR3 DNA follows: TGTGCCAGCACCCTAAGGAGCGGGAGCCCAGATACGCAGTATTTT. It codes for CASTLRSGSPDTQYF.

CDR3 DNA sequence: TGTGCCAGCAGACAGGATACCTACGAGCAGTACTTC. It yields the protein CASRQDTYEQYF. This chain connects TRBV25-1 to TRBJ2-7; a possible D gene is TRBD1 (5 bases). The V and J ends lost 6 bases and 2 bases respectively, with 8 bases between them. Germline values: CDR1 MGHDK, CDR2 SYGVNS. The CDR3 contains 12 residues.

In this sample, this clone turned up once. The rearrangement links TRBV30 to TRBJ1-3; D remains unclear. This CDR3 has 15 amino acids. The V end was cut by 1 base, the J end by 0 bases, with 10 bases between. Germline V gene lookup returns CDR1 GTSNPN and CDR2 SVGIG (reference sequence). The CDR3 protein is CAWSGWGFSGNTIYF. CDR3 sequence (DNA): TGTGCCTGGAGTGGGTGGGGATTCTCTGGAAACACCATATATTTT.

V is TRBV2 and J is TRBJ2-1; 10 bases fit TRBD2. Germline V gene sequence: CDR1 SNHLY, CDR2 FYNNEI. The CDR3 totals 15 residues. The V segment lost 5 bases and the J segment 6 bases; nucleotides outside the gene matches: 7. Here the CDR3 DNA reads TGTGCCAGCAGTCCCACTAGCGGGACGACCAATGAGCAGTTCTTC. The encoded protein is CASSPTSGTTNEQFF.

The CDR3 reads CASSPWDTLGTEAFF. The CDR3 nucleotides read TGTGCCAGCAGCCCCTGGGACACCTTGGGCACTGAAGCTTTCTTT. This chain uses TRBV14 with TRBJ1-1, with a tentative D call TRBD1 (6 bases). Germline V CDR1 and CDR2: SGHDN, FVKESK. The CDR3 extends over 15 amino acids. V lost 4 bases, J lost 4 bases, and 16 bases lay in between.

There are a few counts of this clone. The rearrangement joins TRBV6-6 to TRBJ2-3; 8 nucleotides agree with TRBD2. The V segment lost 4 bases and the J segment 0 bases; nucleotides outside the gene matches: 3. CDR1 MNHNY and CDR2 SVGAGI come from the germline V gene (reference sequence). The CDR3 has 15 residues. The CDR3 DNA reads TGTGCCAGCAGTTTTAGCGGGATCAGCACAGATACGCAGTATTTT. Protein sequence: CASSFSGISTDTQYF.

On this clone itself: Compared with germline, one end of the junction differs, possibly owing to a read error. The chain has TRBV5-1 and TRBJ2-1, with D uncertain. Germline V lookup: CDR1 SGHRS, CDR2 YFSETQ. This CDR3 has 14 amino acids. CDR3 nucleotide sequence: TGCGCCAGCAGCTTAATACTCTCCGACAATGAGCAGTTCTTC. It is translated as CASSLILSDNEQFF. The whole variable domain, filled in from reference TRBV5-1 and TRBJ2-1, reads KAGVTQTPRYLIKTRGQQVTLSCSPISGHRSVSWYQQTPGQGLQFLFEYFSETQRNKGNFPGRFSGRQFSNSRSEMNVSTLELGDSALYLCASSLILSDNEQFFGPGTRLTVL.

The CDR3 DNA follows: TGCGCCAGCAGCCATGCGAATCTAGCGGGAGGGCCCGATGAGCAGTTCTTC. It specifies CASSHANLAGGPDEQFF. The chain recombines TRBV4-1 with TRBJ2-1; 12 bases map to TRBD2. The CDR3 length is 17 residues. V lost 3 bases, J lost 8 bases, and 11 bases stayed unmatched. Germline V gene sequence: CDR1 MGHRA, CDR2 YSYEKL.

This clone was picked up a small number of times. J is TRBJ1-1 and V is TRBV7-7; D is unclear. V was pared by 0 bases and J by 3 bases, with 5 bases between. The germline V gene has CDR1 SSHAT and CDR2 FNYEAQ (reference sequence). This CDR3 region has 13 residues. Here the CDR3 DNA reads TGTGCCAGCAGCTTAGCAGGAGACACTGAAGCTTTCTTT. Residues: CASSLAGDTEAFF.

This rearrangement joins TRBV18 to TRBJ1-1; possibly TRBD1 for D (5 bases). Trimming took off 2 bases at V and 5 bases at J, with 12 bases between the two ends. Germline loops: CDR1 KGHSH, CDR2 LQKENI. The CDR3 totals 14 residues. In nucleotides, the CDR3 is TGTGCCAGCTCACCAACAGGTTCTTGGACTGAAGCTTTCTTT. This codes for CASSPTGSWTEAFF. Drawing the rest from reference TRBV18 and TRBJ1-1, the complete variable domain is NAGVMQNPRHLVRRRGQEARLRCSPMKGHSHVYWYRQLPEEGLKFMVYLQKENIIDESGMPKERFSAEFPKEGPSILRIQQVVRGDSAAYFCASSPTGSWTEAFFGQGTRLTVV.

The V and J genes are TRBV11-2 and TRBJ2-5; D gene unclear. V was trimmed by 1 base and J by 4 bases, leaving 13 bases between them. The CDR3 is 15 residues long. Looked up from germline, CDR1 is SGHAT and CDR2 is FQNNGV. The CDR3 DNA sequence: TGTGCCAGCAGCTTAGGCGCTAGTAAGAGAGAGACCCAGTACTTC. This sequence encodes CASSLGASKRETQYF.

This clone is a singleton in its sample. The chain links TRBV5-6 to TRBJ2-6, with TRBD1 identical over 8 bases. Germline V lookup: CDR1 SGHDT, CDR2 YYEEEE. This CDR3 has 17 residues. V dropped 4 bases and J dropped 3; count of bases not matched to a gene: 9. CDR3 loop: CASSPLDRAGGANVLTF. CDR3 bases: TGTGCCAGCAGCCCTCTGGACAGGGCGGGTGGGGCCAACGTCCTGACTTTC.

The V gene is TRBV4-1, the J gene TRBJ2-1; D possibly corresponds to TRBD2 (7 bases). V was shortened by 7 bases and J by 4 bases, with 11 bases between the two germline ends. The CDR3 totals 13 residues. Per the germline V gene, CDR1 is MGHRA and CDR2 is YSYEKL. CDR3 loop: CASTEGGYNEQFF. The DNA of the CDR3 is TGCGCCAGCACCGAGGGGGGGTACAATGAGCAGTTCTTC.

J is TRBJ2-1 and V is TRBV5-6; the match to TRBD1 covers 7 bases. Germline V lookup: CDR1 SGHDT, CDR2 YYEEEE. The ends lost 2 bases at V and 0 bases at J; junction bases unmatched: 2. This CDR3 region has 15 residues. The CDR3: CASSFGDSSYNEQFF. The DNA for the CDR3 is TGTGCCAGCAGCTTCGGGGACAGCTCCTACAATGAGCAGTTCTTC.

The chain joins TRBV5-1 to TRBJ1-6, with 8 bases fitting TRBD1. CDR1 is SGHRS, CDR2 YFSETQ, per germline. The CDR3 is made up of 16 amino acids. V was clipped by 0 bases and J by 4 bases; unmatched bases: 3. CDR3 nucleotides: TGCGCCAGCAGCTTGGGACAGGGGAATTATAATTCACCCCTCCACTTT. The encoded protein is CASSLGQGNYNSPLHF.

V usage is TRBV10-3 and J usage is TRBJ2-7; D is unclear. Trimming shortened V by 5 bases and J by 4 bases, and 9 bases separated the two germline ends. This CDR3 has 12 residues. The germline CDR1 and CDR2 sequences are ENHRY and SYGVKD. The CDR3, as DNA: TGTGCCATCAGTAAGACCGGGTACGAGCAGTACTTC. Protein: CAISKTGYEQYF.

CDR3 residues: CASSSNEKLFF. In DNA, the CDR3 is TGTGCCAGCAGCTCCAATGAAAAACTGTTTTTT. V usage is TRBV11-2 and J usage is TRBJ1-4; D gene unclear. Germline V gene lookup returns CDR1 SGHAT and CDR2 FQNNGV. V lost 4 bases to trimming and J lost 5 bases, with 2 bases between them. The CDR3 runs 11 residues.

The chain couples TRBV27 to TRBJ1-2, with unresolved D. The CDR3 runs to 15 residues. Between the trimmed V and J ends, which lost 8 bases and 8 bases, there was a span of 24 bases. Per germline, CDR1 MNHEY and CDR2 SMNVEV (reference sequence). CDR3 coding DNA: TGTGCCAGCGGATCGTTGAGGGAACGGTCGGAGGGCTACACCTTC. Its translation: CASGSLRERSEGYTF.

This chain joins TRBV6-6 and TRBJ1-2; perhaps TRBD1 as D (5 bases). CDR3 length equals 13 residues. Germline-derived CDR1 and CDR2 are MNHNY and SVGAGI (reference sequence). Trimming pared 5 bases from V and 8 bases from J, leaving 15 bases between. In DNA form, the CDR3 reads TGTGCCAGCAGTGACCCAGGGTGGAAAGGCTACACCTTC. Protein: CASSDPGWKGYTF.

This clone was observed a single time. V and J are TRBV6-6 and TRBJ2-7, with a possible D match to TRBD1 (6 bases). Germline-derived CDR1 and CDR2 are MNHNY and SVGAGI (reference sequence). This CDR3 has 11 amino acids. Trimming shortened V by 4 bases and J by 7 bases, and 8 bases separated the two germline ends. Here the CDR3 DNA reads TGTGCCAGCAGTTCAGGGGTAGAGCAGTACTTC. Its translation is CASSSGVEQYF.

The genes are TRBV6-1 and TRBJ1-5, with D perhaps TRBD1 (5 bases). With 1 base removed from V and 11 bases from J, the gap between germline ends came to 21 bases. The CDR3 is 16 amino acids. Looked up from germline, CDR1 is MNHNS and CDR2 is SASEGT. In nucleotides, the CDR3 is TGTGCCAGCAGTGAAGAATGGGGGTTACTACCATCAGCCCAGCATTTT. Residues: CASSEEWGLLPSAQHF.

This clone was observed once. In DNA, the CDR3 is TGCGCCAGCAGTGATGGGGGTACTAGCGGCCCTGGGGAGCAGTACTTC. This codes for CASSDGGTSGPGEQYF. V usage is TRBV10-2 and J usage is TRBJ2-7; 8 nucleotides agree with TRBD2. The V gene's germline CDR1 is WSHSY and CDR2 SAAADI. With 3 bases clipped from V and 7 bases from J, the junction kept 14 bases outside the gene matches. CDR3 size: 16 residues.

The chain links TRBV19 to TRBJ1-1; no reliable D call. The germline V gene encodes CDR1 LNHDA and CDR2 SQIVND (reference sequence). The V and J ends lost 1 base and 1 base respectively, with 10 bases between them. The CDR3 loop spans 15 amino acids. The chain's CDR3 is CASSIVGSANTEAFF. For the CDR3, the DNA is TGTGCCAGTAGTATAGTCGGGTCGGCGAACACTGAAGCTTTCTTT. The whole variable domain, remainder taken from reference TRBV19 and TRBJ1-1, is DGGITQSPKYLFRKEGQNVTLSCEQNLNHDAMYWYRQDPGQGLRLIYYSQIVNDFQKGDIAEGYSVSREKKESFPLTVTSAQKNPTAFYLCASSIVGSANTEAFFGQGTRLTVV.

The chain recombines TRBV5-6 with TRBJ2-2; D ambiguous. The CDR3 loop spans 11 amino acids. V was cut by 4 bases and J by 6 bases, with 4 bases left in between. The germline gives CDR1 SGHDT, CDR2 YYEEEE. CDR3 in amino acids: CASSEAGELFF. CDR3 nucleotide sequence: TGTGCCAGCAGCGAAGCCGGGGAGCTGTTTTTT.